There are many counts of the clone carrying this TCR beta chain. As yet, its antigen is unknown. The sample originates from a study of human T cells and chemical hapten exposure. For the study at large: Yields of TCR per sample differed, chiefly owing to small differences in pooled library volume.

It was the library that attached unique molecular identifiers to individual cDNA molecules. Per the original data handling: Counting gave a median of roughly 97,000 TCRs per sample, with values ranging from about 23,224 to 690,600. TCRdb analysed the 5' RACE reads with MiXCR anew, one entry per CDR3 protein. The V and J calls here are based on TCRdb, not the publication. The table includes roughly 81,000 distinct CDR3 sequences, 7.7% detected once. Study outcomes and limitations: No shift was seen in TCRs above 1 in 1000 frequency with DPC sensitization.

Total RNA was extracted from unfractionated whole blood. This CDR3 comprises 14 residues. The V gene lost 3 bases and the J gene lost 0 bases, with 8 bases spanning the gap. Per germline, CDR1 PRHDT and CDR2 FYEKMQ (reference sequence). V usage is TRBV13 and J usage is TRBJ1-2; D gene ambiguous. The source is a male donor in good health. The CDR3 DNA reads TGTGCCAGCAGCTTCGGAAATACTAACTATGGCTACACCTTC. This translates into CASSFGNTNYGYTF.